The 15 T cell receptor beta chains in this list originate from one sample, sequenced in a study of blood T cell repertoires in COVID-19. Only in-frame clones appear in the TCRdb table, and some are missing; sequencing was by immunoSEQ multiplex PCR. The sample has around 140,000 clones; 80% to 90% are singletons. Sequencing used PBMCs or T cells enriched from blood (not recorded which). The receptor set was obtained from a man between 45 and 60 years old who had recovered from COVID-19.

CDR3 coding DNA: TGTGCCAGCATCCCCGGGACAGGGAAAGGGAATGAGCAGTTCTTC. The encoded protein is CASIPGTGKGNEQFF. The rearrangement uses TRBV7-2 and TRBJ2-1, with 9 bases that match TRBD1. After removal of 7 bases from V and 7 bases from J, the junction contained 11 bases not matched to a gene. CDR1 is SGHTA and CDR2 is FQGNSA in the germline V gene. CDR3 length: 15 residues.

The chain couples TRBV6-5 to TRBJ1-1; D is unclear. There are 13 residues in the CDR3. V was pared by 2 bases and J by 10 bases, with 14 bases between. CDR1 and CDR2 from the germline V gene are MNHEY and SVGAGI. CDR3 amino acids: CASSYTAQSLAFF. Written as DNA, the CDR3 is TGTGCCAGCAGTTACACAGCCCAGTCACTAGCTTTCTTT.

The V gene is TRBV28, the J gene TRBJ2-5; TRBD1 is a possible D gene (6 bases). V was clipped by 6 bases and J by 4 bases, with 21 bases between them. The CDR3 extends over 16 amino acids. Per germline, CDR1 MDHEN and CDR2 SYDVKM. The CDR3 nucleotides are TGTGCCAGCAGGGGTAGAACAGGGAAGGGGACAGAGACCCAGTACTTC. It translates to CASRGRTGKGTETQYF.

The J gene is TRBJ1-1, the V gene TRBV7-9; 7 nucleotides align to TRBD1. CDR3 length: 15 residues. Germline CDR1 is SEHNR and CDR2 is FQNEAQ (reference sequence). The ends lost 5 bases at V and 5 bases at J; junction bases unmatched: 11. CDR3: CASSPNRGVRTEAFF. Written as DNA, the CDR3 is TGTGCCAGCAGCCCGAACAGGGGAGTGCGGACTGAAGCTTTCTTT. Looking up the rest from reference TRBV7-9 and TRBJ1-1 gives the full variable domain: DTGVSQNPRHKITKRGQNVTFRCDPISEHNRLYWYRQTLGQGPEFLTYFQNEAQLEKSRLLSDRFSAERPKGSFSTLEIQRTEQGDSAMYLCASSPNRGVRTEAFFGQGTRLTVV.

Here the CDR3 reads CASTMSSYNEQFF. CDR3 in DNA: TGTGCCAGCACCATGAGCTCCTACAATGAGCAGTTCTTC. The V gene is TRBV7-2, the J gene TRBJ2-1; D is uncertain. The CDR3 consists of 13 residues. Trimming removed 7 bases from V and 0 bases from J, with 7 bases in between. Looked up from germline, CDR1 is SGHTA and CDR2 is FQGNSA.

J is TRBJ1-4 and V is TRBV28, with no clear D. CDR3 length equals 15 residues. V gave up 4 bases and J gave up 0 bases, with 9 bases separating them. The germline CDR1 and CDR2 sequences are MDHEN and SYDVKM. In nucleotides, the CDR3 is TGTGCCAGCAGTTCATTGTCGGCAACTAATGAAAAACTGTTTTTT. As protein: CASSSLSATNEKLFF.

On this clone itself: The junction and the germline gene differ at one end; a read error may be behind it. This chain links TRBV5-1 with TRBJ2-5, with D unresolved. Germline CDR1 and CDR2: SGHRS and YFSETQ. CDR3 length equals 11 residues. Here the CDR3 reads CASSQTEIQYF. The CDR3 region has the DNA TGCGCCAGCAGCCAAACGGAGATCCAGTACTTC. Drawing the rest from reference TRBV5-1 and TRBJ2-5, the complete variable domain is KAGVTQTPRYLIKTRGQQVTLSCSPISGHRSVSWYQQTPGQGLQFLFEYFSETQRNKGNFPGRFSGRQFSNSRSEMNVSTLELGDSALYLCASSQTEIQYFGPGTRLLVL.

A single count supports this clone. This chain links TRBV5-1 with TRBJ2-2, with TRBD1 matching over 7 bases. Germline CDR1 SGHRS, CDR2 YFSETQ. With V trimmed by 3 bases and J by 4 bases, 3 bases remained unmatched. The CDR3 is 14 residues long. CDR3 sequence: CASSYGTVTGELFF. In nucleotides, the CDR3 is TGCGCCAGCAGCTACGGGACAGTCACCGGGGAGCTGTTTTTT. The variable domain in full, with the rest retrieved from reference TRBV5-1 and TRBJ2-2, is KAGVTQTPRYLIKTRGQQVTLSCSPISGHRSVSWYQQTPGQGLQFLFEYFSETQRNKGNFPGRFSGRQFSNSRSEMNVSTLELGDSALYLCASSYGTVTGELFFGEGSRLTVL.

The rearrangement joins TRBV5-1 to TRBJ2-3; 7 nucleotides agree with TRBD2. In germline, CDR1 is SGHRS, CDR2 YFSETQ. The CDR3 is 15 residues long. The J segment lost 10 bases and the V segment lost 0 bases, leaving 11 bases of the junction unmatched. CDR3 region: CASSLVSGGSESQYF. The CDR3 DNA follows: TGCGCCAGCAGCTTGGTTTCGGGCGGGAGCGAGTCGCAGTATTTT.

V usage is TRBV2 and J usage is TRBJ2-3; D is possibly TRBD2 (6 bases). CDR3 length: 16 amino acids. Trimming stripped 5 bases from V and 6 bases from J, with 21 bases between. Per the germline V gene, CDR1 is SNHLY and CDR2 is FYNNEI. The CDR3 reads CASSLAPEGLPDTQYF. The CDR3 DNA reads TGTGCCAGCAGTCTAGCTCCCGAGGGACTCCCGGATACGCAGTATTTT.

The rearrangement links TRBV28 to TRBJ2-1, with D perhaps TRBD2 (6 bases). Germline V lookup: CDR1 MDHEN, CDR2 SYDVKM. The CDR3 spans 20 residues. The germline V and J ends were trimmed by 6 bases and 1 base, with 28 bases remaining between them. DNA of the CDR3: TGTGCCAGCAGGACGGGACTCCCTAGCAGCAGGGCGTGTTCCTACAATGAGCAGTTCTTC. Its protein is CASRTGLPSSRACSYNEQFF.

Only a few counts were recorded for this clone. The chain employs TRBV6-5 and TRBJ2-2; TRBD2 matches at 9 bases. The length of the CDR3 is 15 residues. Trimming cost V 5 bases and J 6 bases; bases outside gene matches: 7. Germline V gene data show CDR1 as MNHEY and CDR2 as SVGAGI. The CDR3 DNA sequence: TGTGCCAGCAGTACCTTAGCGGGAGCGGCCGGGGAGCTGTTTTTT. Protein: CASSTLAGAAGELFF.

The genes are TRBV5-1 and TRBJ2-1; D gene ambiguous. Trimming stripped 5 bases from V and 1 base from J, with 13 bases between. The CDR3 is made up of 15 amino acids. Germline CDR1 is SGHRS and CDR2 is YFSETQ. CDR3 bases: TGCGCCAGCAGGTTGAGCGTAACTTCCTACAATGAGCAGTTCTTC. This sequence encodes CASRLSVTSYNEQFF.

CDR3 in DNA: TGTGCCAGCAGCGAGCCATATAGCAATCAGCCCCAGCATTTT. It is translated as CASSEPYSNQPQHF. The V call is TRBV6-2 or TRBV6-3, the J call TRBJ1-5, with D unclear. The CDR3 runs to 14 residues. With 6 bases removed from V and 0 bases from J, the gap between germline ends came to 9 bases. The germline V gene has CDR1 MNHEY and CDR2 SVGEGT.

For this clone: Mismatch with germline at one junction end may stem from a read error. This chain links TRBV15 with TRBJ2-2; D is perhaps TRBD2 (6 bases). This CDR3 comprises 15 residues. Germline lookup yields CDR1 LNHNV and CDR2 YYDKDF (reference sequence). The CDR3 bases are TGTGCCACCAGCCGAGAGGCGGGGAGCGCCGGGGAGCTGTTTTTT. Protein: CATSREAGSAGELFF.